Described below is a single TCR beta chain sequence and its context. Antigen unknown. This table comes from immunoSEQ multiplex PCR, and its TCRdb copy is limited to in-frame clones, with some not included. Found here are roughly 64,000 clones, 85% of them singletons; the top ten hold about 2.9%. The data were taken from a study of OX40 agonist ivuxolimab in advanced cancers. Study as a whole: The study reported partial responses in three patients: one hepatocellular carcinoma, two cutaneous melanoma. The study, taken as a whole, reports: Expanded clones were, on average, more numerous in CD8+ T cells than in CD4+.

CDR1 is MDHEN and CDR2 is SYDVKM in the germline V gene. The germline V and J ends were trimmed by 2 bases and 0 bases, with 14 bases remaining between them. The CDR3 runs 17 residues. The receptor was isolated from an adult with an advanced solid tumor such as melanoma, head and neck, liver or kidney cancer. The rearrangement joins TRBV28 to TRBJ1-5; no definite D call. The sample here was CD4+ or CD8+ T cells sorted from blood, taken in a trial of the OX40 agonist ivuxolimab. DNA for the CDR3: TGTGCCAGCAGTTTAAGGTTTAGCCTCTATAGCAATCAGCCCCAGCATTTT. It yields the protein CASSLRFSLYSNQPQHF.